The T cell receptor (beta chain) described here comes from a study of blood T cells in healthy people across ages. In germline, CDR1 is SGHRS, CDR2 YFSETQ. There are 14 residues in the CDR3. There are many counts of this clonotype. Sequence at one end of the junction differs from germline and may be a read error. A second PCR of roughly 6 to 12 cycles used a sample-barcoded 5' primer and a J-beta primer mix. TCRdb processed the 5' RACE reads anew with MiXCR; each CDR3 protein has one entry. The sample holds around 940,000 distinct CDR3 sequences, roughly half seen once. Sequenced material: blood. V is TRBV5-1 and J is TRBJ2-7; D is unclear. The receptor's source is a woman aged 55 to 70 in good health. CDR3 residues: CASSLDGSSYEQYF. The CDR3 DNA reads TGTGCCAGCAGCTTAGACGGAAGCTCCTACGAGCAGTACTTC.